This T cell receptor beta chain was profiled in a study of cytotoxic CD8 clonotypes in ibrutinib-treated CLL. Concerning this clone itself: The antigen is unknown.

The table came from immunoSEQ multiplex PCR; TCRdb's copy has only in-frame clones and leaves some out. The sample gives approximately 280,000 clones, 70% to 80% of which show up once; about 5.3% is in the top ten. General study results and limits: The public clonotypes identified were infrequent and showed contraction or stability on treatment. Age-matched healthy donor levels were exceeded by baseline clonality, which tracked circulating CD8+ T-cell counts. Sampling time points were not equivalent between sustained-remission and progressing patients.

V lost 3 bases to trimming and J lost 3 bases, with 12 bases between them. CDR1 SNHLY and CDR2 FYNNEI come from the germline V gene. This CDR3 has 14 residues. The source is a human donor with chronic lymphocytic leukemia. The V and J genes are TRBV2 and TRBJ2-7; D may correspond to TRBD1 or TRBD2 (6 bases each). Sequenced here: PBMCs, sampled at disease progression, from a patient treated with ibrutinib. The CDR3 is CASSDGGRRYEQYF. The CDR3 DNA is TGTGCCAGCAGTGACGGGGGCAGGCGCTACGAGCAGTACTTC. The whole variable domain, remainder taken from reference TRBV2 and TRBJ2-7, is EPEVTQTPSHQVTQMGQEVILRCVPISNHLYFYWYRQILGQKVEFLVSFYNNEISEKSEIFDDQFSVERPDGSNFTLKIRSTKLEDSAMYFCASSDGGRRYEQYFGPGTRLTVT.